This T cell receptor (beta chain) emerged from a study of T-cell reconstitution after alpha-beta-depleted transplantation in children. The sample holds a few counts of this clonotype. A library of TCRbeta sequences, prepared with unique molecular identifiers, was generated. In TCRdb, the PCR reads were re-called with MiXCR into one record per CDR3 protein. The table has approximately 400,000 distinct CDR3 sequences, under 13% seen once. This specimen consisted of PBMCs from the stem cell graft donor, obtained from the stem cell graft. The sequence was collected from a human donor who donated a stem cell graft to a child with acute myeloid leukemia.

The CDR3: CSARATTGQGTQYF. CDR3 DNA sequence: TGCAGTGCTAGAGCGACTACTGGTCAGGGGACCCAGTACTTC. The chain recombines TRBV20-1 with TRBJ2-5; D could derive from TRBD1 or TRBD2 (5 bases each). In germline, CDR1 is DFQATT, CDR2 SNEGSKA (reference sequence). Trimming stripped 1 base from V and 7 bases from J, with 16 bases between. There are 14 residues in the CDR3.